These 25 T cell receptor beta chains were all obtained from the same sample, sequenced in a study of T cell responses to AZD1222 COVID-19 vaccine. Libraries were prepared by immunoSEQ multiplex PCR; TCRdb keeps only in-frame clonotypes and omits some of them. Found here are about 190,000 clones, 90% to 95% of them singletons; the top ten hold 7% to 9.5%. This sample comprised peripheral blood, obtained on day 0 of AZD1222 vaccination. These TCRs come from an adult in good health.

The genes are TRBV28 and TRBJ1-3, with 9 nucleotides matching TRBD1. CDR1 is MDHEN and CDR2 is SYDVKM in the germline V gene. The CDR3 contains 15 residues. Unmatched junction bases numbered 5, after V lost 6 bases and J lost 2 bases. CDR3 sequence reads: CASRKGQGPGNTIYF. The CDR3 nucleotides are TGTGCCAGCAGAAAGGGACAGGGACCTGGAAACACCATATATTTT.

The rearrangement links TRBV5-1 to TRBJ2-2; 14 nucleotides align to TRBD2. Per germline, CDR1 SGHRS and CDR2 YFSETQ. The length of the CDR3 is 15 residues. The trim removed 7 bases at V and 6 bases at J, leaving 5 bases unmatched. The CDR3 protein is CASAGTSGSSGELFF. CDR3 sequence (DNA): TGCGCCAGCGCCGGGACTAGCGGGAGTTCCGGGGAGCTGTTTTTT.

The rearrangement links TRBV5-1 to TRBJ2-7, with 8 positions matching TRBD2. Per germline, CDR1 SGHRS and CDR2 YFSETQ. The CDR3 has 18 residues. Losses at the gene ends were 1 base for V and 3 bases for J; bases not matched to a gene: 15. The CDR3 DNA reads TGCGCCAGCAGCTTGAGGAGCGGGAGAGAGCACAAGGACTACGAGCAGTACTTC. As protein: CASSLRSGREHKDYEQYF.

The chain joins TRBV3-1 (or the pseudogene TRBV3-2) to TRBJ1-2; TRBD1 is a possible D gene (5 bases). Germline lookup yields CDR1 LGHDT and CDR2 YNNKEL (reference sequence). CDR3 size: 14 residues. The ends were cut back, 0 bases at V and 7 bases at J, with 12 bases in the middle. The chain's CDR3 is CASSQDLRGAGYTF. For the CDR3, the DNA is TGTGCCAGCAGCCAAGATTTGAGGGGTGCTGGCTACACCTTC.

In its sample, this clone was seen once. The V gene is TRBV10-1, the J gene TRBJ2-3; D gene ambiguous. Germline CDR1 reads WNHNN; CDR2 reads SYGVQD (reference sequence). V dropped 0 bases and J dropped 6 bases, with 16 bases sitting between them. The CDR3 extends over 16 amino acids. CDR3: CASSESAIKYEDTQYF. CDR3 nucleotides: TGCGCCAGCAGTGAGTCGGCGATCAAGTACGAGGATACGCAGTATTTT.

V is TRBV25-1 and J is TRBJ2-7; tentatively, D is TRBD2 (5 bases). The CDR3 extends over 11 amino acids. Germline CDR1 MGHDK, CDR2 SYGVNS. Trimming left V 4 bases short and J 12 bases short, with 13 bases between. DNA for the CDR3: TGTGCCAGCAGTGGAGCGGCCATGAGGTACTTC. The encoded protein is CASSGAAMRYF.

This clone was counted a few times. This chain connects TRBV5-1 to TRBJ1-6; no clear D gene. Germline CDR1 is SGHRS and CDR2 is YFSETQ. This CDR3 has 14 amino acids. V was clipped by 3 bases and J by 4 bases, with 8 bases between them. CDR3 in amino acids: CASSSRSYNSPLHF. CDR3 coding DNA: TGCGCCAGCAGCTCCCGGAGTTATAATTCACCCCTCCACTTT.

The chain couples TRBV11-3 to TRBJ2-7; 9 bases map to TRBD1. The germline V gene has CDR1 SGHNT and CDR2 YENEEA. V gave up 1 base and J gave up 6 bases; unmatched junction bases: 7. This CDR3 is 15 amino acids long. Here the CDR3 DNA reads TGTGCCAGCAGCTTAGGGGACAGGGAGACGGGCGAGCAGTACTTC. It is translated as CASSLGDRETGEQYF.

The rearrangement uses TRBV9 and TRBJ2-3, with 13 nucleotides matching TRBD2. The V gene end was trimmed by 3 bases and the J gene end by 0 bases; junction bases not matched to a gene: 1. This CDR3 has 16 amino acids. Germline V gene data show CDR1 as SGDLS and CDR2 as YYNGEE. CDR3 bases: TGTGCCAGCAGCGCGACTAGCGGGAGGAGCACAGATACGCAGTATTTT. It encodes CASSATSGRSTDTQYF.

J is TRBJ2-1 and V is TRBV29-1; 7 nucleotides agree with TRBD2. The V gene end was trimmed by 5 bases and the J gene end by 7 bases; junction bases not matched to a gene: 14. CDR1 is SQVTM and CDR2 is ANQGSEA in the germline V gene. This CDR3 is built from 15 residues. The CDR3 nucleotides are TGCAGCGTTTTCCCTCCTGGCGGGAGAGGTAATGAGCAGTTCTTC. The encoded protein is CSVFPPGGRGNEQFF.

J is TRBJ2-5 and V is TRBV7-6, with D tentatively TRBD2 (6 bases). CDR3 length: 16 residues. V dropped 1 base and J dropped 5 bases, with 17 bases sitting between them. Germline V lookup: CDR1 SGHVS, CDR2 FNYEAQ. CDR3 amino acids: CASSLGGGNGGETQYF. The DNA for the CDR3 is TGTGCCAGCAGCTTAGGTGGGGGGAATGGTGGGGAGACCCAGTACTTC.

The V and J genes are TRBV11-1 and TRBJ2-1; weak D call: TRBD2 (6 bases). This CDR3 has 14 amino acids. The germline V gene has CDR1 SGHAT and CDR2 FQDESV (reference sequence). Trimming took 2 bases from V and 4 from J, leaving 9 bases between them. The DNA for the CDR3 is TGTGCCAGCAGCTTATTACGGGGGTACAATGAGCAGTTCTTC. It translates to CASSLLRGYNEQFF.

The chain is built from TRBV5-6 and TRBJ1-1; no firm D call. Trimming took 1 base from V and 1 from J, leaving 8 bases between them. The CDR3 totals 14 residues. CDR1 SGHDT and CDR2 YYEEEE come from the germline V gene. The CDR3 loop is CASSLWGANTEAFF. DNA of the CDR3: TGTGCCAGCAGCTTGTGGGGAGCGAACACTGAAGCTTTCTTT.

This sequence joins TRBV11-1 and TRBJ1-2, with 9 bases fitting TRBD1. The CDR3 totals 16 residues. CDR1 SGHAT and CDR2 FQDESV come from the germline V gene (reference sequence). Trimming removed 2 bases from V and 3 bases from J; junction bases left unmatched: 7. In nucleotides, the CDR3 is TGTGCCAGCAGCTTATTCCCGACAGGGGGGGACTATGGCTACACCTTC. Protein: CASSLFPTGGDYGYTF.

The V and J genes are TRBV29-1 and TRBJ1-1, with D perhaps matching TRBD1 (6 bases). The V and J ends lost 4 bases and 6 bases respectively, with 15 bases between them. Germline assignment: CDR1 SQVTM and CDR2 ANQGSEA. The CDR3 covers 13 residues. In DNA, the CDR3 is TGCAGCGTTGGGGTACTTGGGGGGCCTGAAGCTTTCTTT. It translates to CSVGVLGGPEAFF.

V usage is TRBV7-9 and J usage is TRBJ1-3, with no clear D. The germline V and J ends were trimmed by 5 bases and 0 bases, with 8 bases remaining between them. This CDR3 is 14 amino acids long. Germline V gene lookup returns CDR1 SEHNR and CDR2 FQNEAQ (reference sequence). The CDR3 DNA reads TGTGCCAGCAGCCCCACGAGCTCTGGAAACACCATATATTTT. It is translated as CASSPTSSGNTIYF. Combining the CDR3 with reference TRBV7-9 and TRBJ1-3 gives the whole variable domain DTGVSQNPRHKITKRGQNVTFRCDPISEHNRLYWYRQTLGQGPEFLTYFQNEAQLEKSRLLSDRFSAERPKGSFSTLEIQRTEQGDSAMYLCASSPTSSGNTIYFGEGSWLTVV.

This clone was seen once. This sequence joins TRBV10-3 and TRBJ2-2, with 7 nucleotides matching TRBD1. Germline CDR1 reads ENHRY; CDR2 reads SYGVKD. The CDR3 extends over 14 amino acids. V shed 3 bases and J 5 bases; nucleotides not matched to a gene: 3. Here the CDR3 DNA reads TGTGCCATCAGTGAAGGGACAGCAACCGGGGAGCTGTTTTTT. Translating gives CAISEGTATGELFF.

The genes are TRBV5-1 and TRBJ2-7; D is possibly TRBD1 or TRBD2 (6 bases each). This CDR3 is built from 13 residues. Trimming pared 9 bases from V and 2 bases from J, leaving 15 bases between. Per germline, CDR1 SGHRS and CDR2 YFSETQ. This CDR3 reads CAKEGGTAYEQYF. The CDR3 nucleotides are TGCGCCAAAGAGGGGGGTACAGCCTACGAGCAGTACTTC.

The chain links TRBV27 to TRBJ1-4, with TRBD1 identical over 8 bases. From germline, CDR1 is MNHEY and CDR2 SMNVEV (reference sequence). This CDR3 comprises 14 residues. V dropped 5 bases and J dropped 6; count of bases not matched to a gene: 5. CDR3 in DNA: TGTGCCAGCAGTGAAACAGGGGGATATGAAAAACTGTTTTTT. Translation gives CASSETGGYEKLFF.

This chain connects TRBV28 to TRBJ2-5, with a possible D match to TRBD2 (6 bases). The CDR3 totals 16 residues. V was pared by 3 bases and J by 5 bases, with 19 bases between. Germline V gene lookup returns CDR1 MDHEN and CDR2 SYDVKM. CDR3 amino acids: CASSFFGRGKGETQYF. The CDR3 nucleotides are TGTGCCAGCAGTTTTTTCGGGCGGGGAAAGGGGGAGACCCAGTACTTC.

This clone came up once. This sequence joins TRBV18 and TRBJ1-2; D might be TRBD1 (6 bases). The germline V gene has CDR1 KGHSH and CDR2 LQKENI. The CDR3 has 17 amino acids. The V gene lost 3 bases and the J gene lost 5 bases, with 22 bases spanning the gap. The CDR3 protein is CASSPQPGQSSRYGYTF. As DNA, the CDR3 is TGTGCCAGCTCACCGCAACCTGGACAGTCGTCGAGGTATGGCTACACCTTC.

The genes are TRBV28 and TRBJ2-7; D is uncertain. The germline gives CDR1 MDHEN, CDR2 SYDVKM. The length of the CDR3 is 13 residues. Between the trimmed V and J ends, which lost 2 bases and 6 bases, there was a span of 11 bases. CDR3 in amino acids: CASSLEFSREQYF. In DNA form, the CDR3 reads TGTGCCAGCAGTTTAGAGTTTTCACGCGAGCAGTACTTC. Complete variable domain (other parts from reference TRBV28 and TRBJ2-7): DVKVTQSSRYLVKRTGEKVFLECVQDMDHENMFWYRQDPGLGLRLIYFSYDVKMKEKGDIPEGYSVSREKKERFSLILESASTNQTSMYLCASSLEFSREQYFGPGTRLTVT.

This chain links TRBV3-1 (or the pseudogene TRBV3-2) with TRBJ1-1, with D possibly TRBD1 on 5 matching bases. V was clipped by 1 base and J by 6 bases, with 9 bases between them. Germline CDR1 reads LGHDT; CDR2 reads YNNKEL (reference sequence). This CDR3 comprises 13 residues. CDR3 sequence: CASSQGQLAEAFF. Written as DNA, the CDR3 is TGTGCCAGCAGCCAAGGACAGCTCGCTGAAGCTTTCTTT.

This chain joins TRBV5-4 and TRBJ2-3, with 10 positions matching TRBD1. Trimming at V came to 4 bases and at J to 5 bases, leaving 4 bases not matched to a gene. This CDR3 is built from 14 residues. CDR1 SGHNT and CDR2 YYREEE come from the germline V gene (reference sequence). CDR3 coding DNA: TGTGCCAGCAGCCGGGACAGGGGTAAAGATACGCAGTATTTT. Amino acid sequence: CASSRDRGKDTQYF.

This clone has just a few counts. CDR3 sequence reads: CASSMPRNLYSYNEQFF. Here the CDR3 DNA reads TGTGCCAGCAGTATGCCCAGGAATCTTTACTCCTACAATGAGCAGTTCTTC. The V and J genes are TRBV27 and TRBJ2-1; D unresolved. V dropped 5 bases and J dropped 0 bases, with 17 bases sitting between them. Germline CDR1 reads MNHEY; CDR2 reads SMNVEV (reference sequence). The CDR3 is 17 residues long.